The sequence of this TCR beta chain was determined in a study of cytomegalovirus exposure and HLA in healthy donors (TCRdb year 2017). Regarding the complete study: According to an earlier analysis of 587 of the donors, some 180 million T cells yielded over 90 million unique TCR beta sequences and about 300 Gb of sequence data. Roughly 5 DR-DQ haplotypes were handled as single units for association and clustering, since linkage in the cohort was strong. To predict cytomegalovirus infection status, the study brought together high-throughput TCR immunosequencing, statistical association of individual TCRs with disease status, and machine learning. HLA typing covered class I and class II loci at four-digit resolution. Of the 350 to 450 genotyped donors, more than 75% were placed in the genetic ancestry cluster associated with self-reported Caucasian donors. An earlier analysis of fewer than 750 of the donors used high-throughput TCR beta sequencing to judge whether each TCR beta V gene segment behaved as functional or pseudogenic. A later analysis re-analyzed previously published TCR beta repertoires from 500 to 700 donors and added high-resolution HLA genotyping to study TCR occurrence patterns. Among several hundred genotyped donors of the cohort, an average of around 250,000 unique TCR beta nucleotide sequences was sequenced per donor, of which 15% to 20% were non-productive. In the later analysis, no new phenotypic data were used to find candidate immune exposures; instead, reliance was placed on TCR beta sequences and their occurrence across donors. The number of typed donors differed by locus: roughly 629-640 for A, B, C, DRB1 and DQB1; 522 for DQA1; 600 to 610 for DPA1; and around 490 for DPB1. The study aimed to test whether cataloging public T cell receptors could reveal signatures of past pathogen exposure. Using immunosequencing, the study profiled T cell repertoires from around 680 subjects and related those repertoires to cytomegalovirus serostatus. Genome-wide SNP genotypes for about 55% of the roughly 670 donors were used in a later genetic analysis, which treated that subset as a discovery cohort. Donor age, sex, ethnicity and CMV serostatus were collected together with the repertoire data. An early release that covered approximately 600 HLA-typed donors contained about 290 gigabases of sequencing data and tens of millions of unique TCR sequences. Along with the 666-subject first cohort, a separate validation cohort of around 120 different subjects was used. All discovery cohort repertoires had been generated on a single sequencing platform.

Taken from cysteine to phenylalanine, the CDR3 has 15 residues. This entry keeps only the CDR3 DNA: 45 bases, framed from base 1. Based on the germline V gene, the CDR1 and CDR2 sequences are MNHNS and SASEGT. V was cut back by 5 bases and J by 5 bases, leaving a gap of 15 bases between them. The protocol used for the library was the immunoSEQ multiplex PCR assay. For the multiplex PCR, a mixture combining 60 forward primers for TCR Vbeta segments and 13 reverse primers for TCR Jbeta segments was used. A multiplex PCR assay on genomic DNA amplified the CDR3 region of rearranged TCR beta genes. The Illumina HiSeq System was used to sequence the amplified TCR beta libraries as 87-base-pair reads. As for the authors' bioinformatics: In a later analysis, roughly 80 million unique TCR beta chains were counted across the roughly 610 repertoires, and roughly 9.9 million of these chains were shared by at least two donors. Raw reads were error-corrected and collapsed into unique sequences by a nearest-neighbor algorithm in which closely related sequences were merged to remove PCR and sequencing errors. CDR3 sequences were aligned to IMGT reference sequences to assign V, D and J gene segments. For a sequence to be retained, a match of at least six nucleotides to both a V gene segment and a J gene segment was required. A rearrangement was called productive if the CDR3 had no stop codons and remained in frame with V and J, and every other rearrangement was called non-productive. CDR3 was defined according to IMGT convention as the region running from the second conserved V-encoded cysteine to the conserved J-encoded phenylalanine. The earlier analysis of a few hundred of the donors excluded any sequence lacking an unambiguous match to a single V gene segment. In an earlier analysis of about 590 of the donors, a V segment was called functional when productive rearrangements were above 56.7%, and segregating when the standard deviation between donors exceeded 5%. A statistical classification framework was built for diagnosing cytomegalovirus status from the catalog of TCR beta chain sequences. In a later analysis, V and J genes were assigned by comparing TCR nucleotide sequences against IMGT/GENE-DB human TR gene sequences. A later analysis assigned CDR3 sequences and most-parsimonious VDJ recombination scenarios with the TCRdist pipeline. In a later analysis, each TCR beta chain was defined by its CDR3 amino acid sequence together with its V-gene family, and reads without a unique V-gene family were excluded. To address suspected cross-contamination and a sequencing artifact, a later analysis removed around 590 highly shared, low-generation-probability nucleotide sequences. In a later analysis, a clonal expansion index for each public chain was calculated from normalized within-repertoire ranks of inferred template counts. A later analysis computed generation probabilities with a VDJ recombination model fitted to out-of-frame rearrangements, and checked the results against IGoR. A later analysis scored TCR-TCR, TCR-HLA and TCR-CMV co-occurrence with hypergeometric tests, applying a repertoire-size bias correction to TCR pairs. To estimate false discovery rates, a later analysis permuted the HLA or CMV assignments 20 times. In a later analysis, co-occurring TCRs were grouped using DBSCAN, with TCRdist sequence similarity added in when clustering inside HLA-allele-positive subsets. Repertoires with fewer than 30,000 or more than 120,000 public chains were left out of co-occurrence clustering, as were about 5 repertoires with anomalous nucleotide sharing. The immuneACCESS repertoire file appears here via TCRdb, limited to in-frame rearrangements. These files lack a portion of the clones; in checked studies, under half of the deficit traces to unresolved V genes, and the cause of the others is not known. That table supplies the V and J calls and clone size; D and trimming were determined from the DNA. The sample data list around 210,000 clones, and about 85% of these were observed just once. Of the sample, about 0.22% is held by the ten largest clones.

Comments on this clone: This receptor's antigen is unknown. Nothing much larger sits one base from this clone, and base qualities are not available.

The paper's findings and limits, for the study overall: Broadly in line with IMGT annotations, most TCR beta V segments showed up in productive rearrangements about 87% or about 30% of the time in an earlier analysis of approximately 640 of the donors. According to a later genetic analysis, donors in an Asian-associated ancestry cluster had fewer N-insertions in productive TCRs than the approximately 630-donor mean. When HLA alleles, especially DR and DQ, strongly co-occurred, attributing TCR associations to individual alleles was difficult. The study listed 164 TCR beta chains as associated with cytomegalovirus. In a later analysis, several top co-occurrence clusters were reported to appear linked to parvovirus B19, influenza, CMV and Epstein-Barr virus. Across donors, most TCR sequences were observed very rarely, whereas some public TCRs were present in many individuals. The 87-base-pair reads could not distinguish some IMGT-functional V segments, including TRBV6-2 and TRBV6-3, so those segments were excluded. A cluster of highly shared sequence variants was judged likely to be a technical artifact of the sequencing pipeline. In a later analysis, TCR association rates were found to vary across HLA loci, with the most associated TCRs seen for DRB1 alleles and the fewest for HLA-C alleles. About 17 rarely observed V segments, including chromosome 9 orphons, were excluded from the earlier analysis of about 600 of the donors because counts were too low. Linkage disequilibrium might explain the correlated functional status among segregating V segments, but an unknown experimental factor could not be ruled out. V-gene and J-gene trimming of TCR beta chains was associated with a missense DCLRE1C variant in a later genetic analysis, and the association was replicated in an independent cohort. The authors suggested that the approach could potentially be generalized to other disease states and immunological phenotypes. Most CMV-associated TCR beta chains appeared to be HLA-restricted in a later analysis, and the HLA associations seemed to be driven largely by CMV exposure. In both the original and validation cohorts, the classifier was reported to diagnose cytomegalovirus status with high specificity and sensitivity. Specific HLA alleles were associated with 16,951 TCR beta sequences at a false discovery rate of 0.05 in a later analysis. Compared with equally common non-associated chains, HLA-associated TCR beta chains in a later analysis were more clonally expanded and had lower generation probabilities. In vitro tests confirmed that three of the cytomegalovirus-associated TCR beta chains recognize cytomegalovirus antigens. Because HLA typing was missing for some donors at each locus, association tests included only the typed subset. A further reported finding was that TCR beta sequences accurately predicted the HLA-A and HLA-B alleles for most subjects in the first cohort. In this cohort, only TCR beta chains were sequenced, and detectable features were limited by the absence of alpha or paired-chain data. CMV serostatus was the only immune exposure information available for the cohort. Presence/absence analyses assumed roughly uniform sequencing depth across donors, an assumption that may not hold.

The cohort consisted of fewer than 700 healthy bone marrow donors. At the time of sampling, all cohort members were nominally healthy, though unrecorded immune exposures were likely present. The donor tested CMV seronegative, placing the donor among the 350 or so seronegative members of the cohort. Each donor provided a peripheral blood sample, and peripheral blood mononuclear cells were used for TCR beta sequencing. The Qiagen DNeasy Blood Extraction Kit was used to extract genomic DNA from the blood cell samples. This sequence uses TRBV6-1 and TRBJ1-4, with the D gene too uncertain to name. Sequenced: PBMCs. This receptor was identified in a girl aged 2-10 years in good health and CMV-seronegative. Here is the DNA: TGTGCCAGCAGTCCGCTACATTCAGGCAATGAAAAACTGTTTTTT. Its coded protein is CASSPLHSGNEKLFF.